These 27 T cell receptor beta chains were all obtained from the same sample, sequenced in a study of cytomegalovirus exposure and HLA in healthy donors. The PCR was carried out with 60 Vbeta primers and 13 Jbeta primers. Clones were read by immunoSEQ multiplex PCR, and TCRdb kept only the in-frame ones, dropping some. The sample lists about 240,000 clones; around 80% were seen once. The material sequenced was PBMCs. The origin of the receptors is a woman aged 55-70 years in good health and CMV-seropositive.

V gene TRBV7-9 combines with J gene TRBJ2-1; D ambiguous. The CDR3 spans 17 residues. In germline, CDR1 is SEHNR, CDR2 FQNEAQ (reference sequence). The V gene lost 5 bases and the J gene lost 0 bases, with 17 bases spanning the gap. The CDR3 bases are TGTGCCAGCAGCGACCTAGGAGTTGTGAGCTCCTACAATGAGCAGTTCTTC. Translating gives CASSDLGVVSSYNEQFF.

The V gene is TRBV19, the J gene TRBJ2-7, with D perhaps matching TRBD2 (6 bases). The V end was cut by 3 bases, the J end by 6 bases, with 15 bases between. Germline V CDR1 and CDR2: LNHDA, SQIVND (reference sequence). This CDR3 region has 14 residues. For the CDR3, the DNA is TGTGCCAGTAGTATGGAGGGGAGGTTACGCGAGCAGTACTTC. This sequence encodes CASSMEGRLREQYF.

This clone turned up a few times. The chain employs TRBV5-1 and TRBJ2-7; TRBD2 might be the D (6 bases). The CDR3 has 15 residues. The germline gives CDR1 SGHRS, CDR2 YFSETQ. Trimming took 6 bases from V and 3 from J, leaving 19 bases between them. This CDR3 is CASTSPGLDHYEQYF. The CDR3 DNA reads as TGCGCCAGCACGTCGCCGGGACTGGACCACTACGAGCAGTACTTC. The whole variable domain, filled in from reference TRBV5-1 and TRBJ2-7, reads KAGVTQTPRYLIKTRGQQVTLSCSPISGHRSVSWYQQTPGQGLQFLFEYFSETQRNKGNFPGRFSGRQFSNSRSEMNVSTLELGDSALYLCASTSPGLDHYEQYFGPGTRLTVT.

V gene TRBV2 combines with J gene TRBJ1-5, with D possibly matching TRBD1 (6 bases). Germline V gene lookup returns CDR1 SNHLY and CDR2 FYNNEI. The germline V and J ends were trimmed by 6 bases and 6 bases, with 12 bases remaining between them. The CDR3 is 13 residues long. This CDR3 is CASSGTGFQPQHF. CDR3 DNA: TGTGCCAGCAGCGGTACAGGGTTTCAGCCCCAGCATTTT.

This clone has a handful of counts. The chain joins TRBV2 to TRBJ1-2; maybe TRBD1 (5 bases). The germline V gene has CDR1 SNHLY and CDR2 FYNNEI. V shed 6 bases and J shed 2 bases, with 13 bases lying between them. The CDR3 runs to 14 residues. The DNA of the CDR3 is TGTGCCAGCAGCCTCAAAGGGGTAAACTATGGCTACACCTTC. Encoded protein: CASSLKGVNYGYTF.

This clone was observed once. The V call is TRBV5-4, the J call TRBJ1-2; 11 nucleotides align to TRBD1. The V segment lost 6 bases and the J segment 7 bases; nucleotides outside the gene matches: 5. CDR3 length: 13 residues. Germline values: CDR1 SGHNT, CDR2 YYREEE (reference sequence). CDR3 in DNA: TGTGCCAGCAACCCGGACAGGGGGCTTGGCTACACCTTC. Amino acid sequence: CASNPDRGLGYTF.

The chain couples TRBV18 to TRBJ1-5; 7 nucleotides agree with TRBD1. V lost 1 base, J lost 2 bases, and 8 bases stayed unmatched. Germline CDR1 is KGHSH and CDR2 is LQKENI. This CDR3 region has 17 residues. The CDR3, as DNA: TGTGCCAGCTCACCACGGACAGGACCGAGGGGCAATCAGCCCCAGCATTTT. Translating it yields CASSPRTGPRGNQPQHF.

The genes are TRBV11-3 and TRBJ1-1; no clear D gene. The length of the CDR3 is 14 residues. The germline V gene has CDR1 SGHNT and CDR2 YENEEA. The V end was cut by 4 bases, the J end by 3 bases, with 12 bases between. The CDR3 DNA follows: TGTGCCAGCAGCTATCGAGGCGGTGACACTGAAGCTTTCTTT. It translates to CASSYRGGDTEAFF.

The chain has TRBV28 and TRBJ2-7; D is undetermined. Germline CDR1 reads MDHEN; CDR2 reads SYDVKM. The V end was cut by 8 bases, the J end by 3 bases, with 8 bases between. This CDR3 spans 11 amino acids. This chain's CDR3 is CASGYSYEQYF. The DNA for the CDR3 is TGTGCCAGCGGGTACAGCTACGAGCAGTACTTC.

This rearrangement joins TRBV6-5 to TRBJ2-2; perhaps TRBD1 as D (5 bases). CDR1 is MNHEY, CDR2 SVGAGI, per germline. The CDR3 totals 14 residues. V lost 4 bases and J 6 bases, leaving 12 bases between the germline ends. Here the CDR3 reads CASSSTPGPGELFF. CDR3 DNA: TGTGCCAGCAGTTCGACCCCAGGGCCCGGGGAGCTGTTTTTT.

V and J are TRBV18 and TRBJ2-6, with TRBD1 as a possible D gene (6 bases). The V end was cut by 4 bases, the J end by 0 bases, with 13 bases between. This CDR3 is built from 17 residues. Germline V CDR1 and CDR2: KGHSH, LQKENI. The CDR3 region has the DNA TGTGCCAGCTCACTCGGGACAATATACTCTGGGGCCAACGTCCTGACTTTC. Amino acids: CASSLGTIYSGANVLTF.

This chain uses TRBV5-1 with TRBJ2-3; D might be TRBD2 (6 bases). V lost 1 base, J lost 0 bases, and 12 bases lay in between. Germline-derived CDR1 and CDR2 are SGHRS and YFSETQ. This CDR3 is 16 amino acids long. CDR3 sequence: CASSLIYGTSTDTQYF. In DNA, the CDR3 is TGCGCCAGCAGCTTGATTTACGGGACTAGCACAGATACGCAGTATTTT.

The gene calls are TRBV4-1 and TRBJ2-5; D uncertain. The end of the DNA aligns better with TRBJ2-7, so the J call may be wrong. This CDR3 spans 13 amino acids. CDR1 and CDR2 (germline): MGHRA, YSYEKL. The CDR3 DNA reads TGCGCCAGCAGCCAAGAGAATAACTACGAGCAGTACTTC. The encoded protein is CASSQENNYEQYF.

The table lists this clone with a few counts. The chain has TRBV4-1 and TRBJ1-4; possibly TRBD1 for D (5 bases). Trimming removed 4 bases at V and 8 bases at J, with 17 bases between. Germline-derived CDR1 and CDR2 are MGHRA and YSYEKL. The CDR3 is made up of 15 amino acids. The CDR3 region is CASSLLRQGGEKLFF. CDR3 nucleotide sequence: TGCGCCAGCAGCCTCCTACGCCAGGGAGGGGAAAAACTGTTTTTT.

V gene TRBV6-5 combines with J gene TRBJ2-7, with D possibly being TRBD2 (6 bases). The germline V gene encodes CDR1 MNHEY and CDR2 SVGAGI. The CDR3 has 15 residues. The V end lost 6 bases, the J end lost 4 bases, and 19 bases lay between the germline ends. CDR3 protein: CASSTGVWGSYEQYF. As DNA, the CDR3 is TGTGCCAGCAGCACGGGAGTATGGGGGAGTTACGAGCAGTACTTC.

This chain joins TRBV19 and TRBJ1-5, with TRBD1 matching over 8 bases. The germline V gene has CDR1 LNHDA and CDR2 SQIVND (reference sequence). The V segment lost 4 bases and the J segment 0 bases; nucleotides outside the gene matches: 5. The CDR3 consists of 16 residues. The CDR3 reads CASSTRTGNSNQPQHF. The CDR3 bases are TGTGCCAGTAGTACCAGGACAGGGAATAGCAATCAGCCCCAGCATTTT.

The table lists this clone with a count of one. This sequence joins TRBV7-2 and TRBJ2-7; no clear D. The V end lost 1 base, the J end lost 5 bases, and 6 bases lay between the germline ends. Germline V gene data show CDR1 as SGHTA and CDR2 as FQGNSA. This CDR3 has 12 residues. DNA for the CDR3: TGTGCCAGCAGCTTAGATTTCGACGAGCAGTACTTC. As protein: CASSLDFDEQYF.

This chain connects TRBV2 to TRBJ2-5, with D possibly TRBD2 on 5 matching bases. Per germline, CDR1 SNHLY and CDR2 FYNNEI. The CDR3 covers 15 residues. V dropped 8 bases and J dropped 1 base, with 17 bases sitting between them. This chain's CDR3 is CASRLLTSSQETQYF. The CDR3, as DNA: TGTGCCAGCCGACTCTTAACTAGTTCCCAAGAGACCCAGTACTTC.

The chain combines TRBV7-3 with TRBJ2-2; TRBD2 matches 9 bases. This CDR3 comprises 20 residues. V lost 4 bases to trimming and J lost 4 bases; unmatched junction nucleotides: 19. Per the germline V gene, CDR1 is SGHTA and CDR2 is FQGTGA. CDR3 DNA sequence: TGTGCCAGCAGCTCCCAGCCTATGAGCGGGAGGATTCTGGGCACCGGGGAGCTGTTTTTT. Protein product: CASSSQPMSGRILGTGELFF.

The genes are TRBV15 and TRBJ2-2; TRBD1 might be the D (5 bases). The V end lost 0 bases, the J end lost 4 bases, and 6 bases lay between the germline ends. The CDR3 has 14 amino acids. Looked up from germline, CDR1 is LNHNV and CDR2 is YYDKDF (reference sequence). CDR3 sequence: CATSRDRGTGELFF. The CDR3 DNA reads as TGTGCCACCAGCAGAGATAGGGGCACCGGGGAGCTGTTTTTT.

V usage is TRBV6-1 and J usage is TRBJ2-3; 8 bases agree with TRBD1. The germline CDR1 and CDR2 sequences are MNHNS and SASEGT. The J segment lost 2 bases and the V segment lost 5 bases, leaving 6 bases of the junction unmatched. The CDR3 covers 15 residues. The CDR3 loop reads CASSTTGVLTDTQYF. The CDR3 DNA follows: TGTGCCAGCAGTACGACAGGGGTTCTCACAGATACGCAGTATTTT.

The CDR3 reads CASSQTSPGELFF. The CDR3 nucleotides read TGCGCCAGCAGCCAAACTAGTCCCGGGGAGCTGTTTTTT. The gene calls are TRBV5-1 and TRBJ2-2, with D perhaps TRBD2 (5 bases). CDR1 is SGHRS, CDR2 YFSETQ, per germline. The CDR3 consists of 13 residues. Trimming pared 4 bases from V and 6 bases from J, leaving 10 bases between.

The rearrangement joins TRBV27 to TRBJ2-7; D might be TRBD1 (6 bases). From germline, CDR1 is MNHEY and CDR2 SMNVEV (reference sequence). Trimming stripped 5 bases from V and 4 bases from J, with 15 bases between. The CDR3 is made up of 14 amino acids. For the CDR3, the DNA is TGTGCCAGCAGTGAAACGGGACACATATACGAGCAGTACTTC. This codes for CASSETGHIYEQYF.

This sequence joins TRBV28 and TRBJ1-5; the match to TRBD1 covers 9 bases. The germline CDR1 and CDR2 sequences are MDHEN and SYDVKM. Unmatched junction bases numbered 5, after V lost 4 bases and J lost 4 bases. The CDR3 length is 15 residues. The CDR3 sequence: CASSYRGRGNQPQHF. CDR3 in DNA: TGTGCCAGCAGTTACAGGGGGCGCGGGAATCAGCCCCAGCATTTT.

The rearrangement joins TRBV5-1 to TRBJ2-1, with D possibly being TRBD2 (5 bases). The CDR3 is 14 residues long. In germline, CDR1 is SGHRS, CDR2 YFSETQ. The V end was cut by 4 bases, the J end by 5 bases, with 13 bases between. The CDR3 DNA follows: TGCGCCAGCAGCGCCCAAGACGGGGACAATGAGCAGTTCTTC. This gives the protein CASSAQDGDNEQFF.

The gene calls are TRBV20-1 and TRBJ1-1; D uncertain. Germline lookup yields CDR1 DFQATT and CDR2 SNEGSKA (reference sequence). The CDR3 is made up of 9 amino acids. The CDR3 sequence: CASPTGAFF. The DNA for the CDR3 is TGCGCAAGTCCAACGGGGGCTTTCTTT.

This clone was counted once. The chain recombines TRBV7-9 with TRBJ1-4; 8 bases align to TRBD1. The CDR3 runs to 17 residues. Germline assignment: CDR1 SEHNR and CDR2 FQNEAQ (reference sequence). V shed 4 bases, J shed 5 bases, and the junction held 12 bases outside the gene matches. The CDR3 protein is CASSSTGGVELNEKLFF. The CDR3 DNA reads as TGTGCCAGCAGCTCTACAGGGGGTGTAGAACTCAATGAAAAACTGTTTTTT.